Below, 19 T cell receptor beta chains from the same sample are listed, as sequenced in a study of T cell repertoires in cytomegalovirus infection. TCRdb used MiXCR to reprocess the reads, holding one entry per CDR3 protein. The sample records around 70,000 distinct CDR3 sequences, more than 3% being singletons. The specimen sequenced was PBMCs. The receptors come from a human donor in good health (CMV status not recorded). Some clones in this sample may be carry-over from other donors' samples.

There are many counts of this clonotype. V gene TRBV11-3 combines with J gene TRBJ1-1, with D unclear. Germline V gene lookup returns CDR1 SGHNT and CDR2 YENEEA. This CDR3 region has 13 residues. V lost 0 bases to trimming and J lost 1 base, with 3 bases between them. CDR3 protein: CASSLEGNTEAFF. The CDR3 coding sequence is TGTGCCAGCAGCTTAGAAGGGAACACTGAAGCTTTCTTT.

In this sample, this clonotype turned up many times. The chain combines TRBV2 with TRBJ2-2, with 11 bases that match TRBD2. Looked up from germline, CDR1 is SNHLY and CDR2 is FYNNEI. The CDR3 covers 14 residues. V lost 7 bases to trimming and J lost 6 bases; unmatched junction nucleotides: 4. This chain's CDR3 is CASTVLAGAGELFF. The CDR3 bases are TGTGCCAGCACTGTACTAGCGGGAGCCGGGGAGCTGTTTTTT. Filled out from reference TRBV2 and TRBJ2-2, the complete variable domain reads EPEVTQTPSHQVTQMGQEVILRCVPISNHLYFYWYRQILGQKVEFLVSFYNNEISEKSEIFDDQFSVERPDGSNFTLKIRSTKLEDSAMYFCASTVLAGAGELFFGEGSRLTVL.

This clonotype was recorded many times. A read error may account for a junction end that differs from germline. The chain's CDR3 is CASSQDSYVGLSNNEQFF. The CDR3 region has the DNA TGCGCCAGCAGCCAAGATTCGTACGTAGGACTCTCCAACAATGAGCAGTTCTTC. The J gene is TRBJ2-1, the V gene TRBV4-3, with D tentatively TRBD2 (5 bases). Germline CDR1 reads LGHNA; CDR2 reads YSLEER. CDR3 length: 18 amino acids.

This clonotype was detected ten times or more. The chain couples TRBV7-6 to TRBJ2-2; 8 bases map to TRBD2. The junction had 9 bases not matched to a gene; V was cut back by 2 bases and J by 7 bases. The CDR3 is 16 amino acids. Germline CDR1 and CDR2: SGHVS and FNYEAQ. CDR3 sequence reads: CASSLFSGGPGGELFF. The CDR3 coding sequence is TGTGCCAGCAGCTTATTCTCGGGAGGGCCTGGCGGGGAGCTGTTTTTT.

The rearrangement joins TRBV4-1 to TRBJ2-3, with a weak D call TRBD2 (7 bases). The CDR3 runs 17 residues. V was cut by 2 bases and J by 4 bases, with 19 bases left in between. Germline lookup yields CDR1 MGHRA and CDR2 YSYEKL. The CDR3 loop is CASSQLGGRRVSDTQYF. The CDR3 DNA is TGCGCCAGCAGCCAATTGGGGGGGCGTAGAGTTTCAGATACGCAGTATTTT.

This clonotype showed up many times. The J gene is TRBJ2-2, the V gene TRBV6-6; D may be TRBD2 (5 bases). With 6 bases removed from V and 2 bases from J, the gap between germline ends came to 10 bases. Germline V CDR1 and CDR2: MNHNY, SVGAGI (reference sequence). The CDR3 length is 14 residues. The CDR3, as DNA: TGTGCCAGCAGCCAGCGGTCCAACACCGGGGAGCTGTTTTTT. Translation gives CASSQRSNTGELFF.

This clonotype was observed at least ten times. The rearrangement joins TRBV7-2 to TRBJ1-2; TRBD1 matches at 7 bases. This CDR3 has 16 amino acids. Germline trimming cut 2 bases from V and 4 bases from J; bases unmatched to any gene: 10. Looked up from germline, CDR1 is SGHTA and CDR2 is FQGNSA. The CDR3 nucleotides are TGTGCCAGCAGCTTATTCAGGGGGGGGCGCGCCTATGGCTACACCTTC. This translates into CASSLFRGGRAYGYTF.

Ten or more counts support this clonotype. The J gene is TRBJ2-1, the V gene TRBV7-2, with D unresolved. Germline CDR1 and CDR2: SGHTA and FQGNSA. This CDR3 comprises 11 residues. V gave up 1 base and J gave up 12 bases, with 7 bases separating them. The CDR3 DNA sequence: TGTGCCAGCAGCTTAGGGGTTGGGCAGTTCTTC. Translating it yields CASSLGVGQFF. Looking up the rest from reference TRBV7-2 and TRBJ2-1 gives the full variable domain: GAGVSQSPSNKVTEKGKDVELRCDPISGHTALYWYRQSLGQGLEFLIYFQGNSAPDKSGLPSDRFSAERTGGSVSTLTIQRTQQEDSAVYLCASSLGVGQFFGPGTRLTVL.

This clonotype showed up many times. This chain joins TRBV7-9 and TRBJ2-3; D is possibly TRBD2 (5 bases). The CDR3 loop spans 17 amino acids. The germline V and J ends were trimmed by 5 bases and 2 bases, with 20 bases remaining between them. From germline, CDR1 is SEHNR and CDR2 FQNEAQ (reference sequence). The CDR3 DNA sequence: TGTGCCAGCAGCCCTCGAAGGGTCGCGGGTCCCACAGATACGCAGTATTTT. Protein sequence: CASSPRRVAGPTDTQYF.

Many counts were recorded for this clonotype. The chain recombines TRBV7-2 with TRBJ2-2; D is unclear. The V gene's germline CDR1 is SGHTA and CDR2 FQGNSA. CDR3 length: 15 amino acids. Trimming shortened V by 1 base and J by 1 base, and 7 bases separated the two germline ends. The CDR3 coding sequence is TGTGCCAGCAGCTTAGAGGGAAGGAACACCGGGGAGCTGTTTTTT. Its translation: CASSLEGRNTGELFF.

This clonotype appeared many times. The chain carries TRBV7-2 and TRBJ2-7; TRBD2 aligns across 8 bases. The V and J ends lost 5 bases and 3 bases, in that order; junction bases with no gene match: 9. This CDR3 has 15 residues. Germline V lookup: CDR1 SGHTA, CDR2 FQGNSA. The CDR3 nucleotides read TGTGCCAGCAGCCCTCCGGGACTAGGCGGCTACGAGCAGTACTTC. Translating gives CASSPPGLGGYEQYF.

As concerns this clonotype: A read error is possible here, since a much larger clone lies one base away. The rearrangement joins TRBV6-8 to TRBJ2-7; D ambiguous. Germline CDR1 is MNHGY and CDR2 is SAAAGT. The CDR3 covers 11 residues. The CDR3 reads CASSWSNERYF. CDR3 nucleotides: TGTGCCAGCAGTTGGAGCAACGAGCGGTACTTC.

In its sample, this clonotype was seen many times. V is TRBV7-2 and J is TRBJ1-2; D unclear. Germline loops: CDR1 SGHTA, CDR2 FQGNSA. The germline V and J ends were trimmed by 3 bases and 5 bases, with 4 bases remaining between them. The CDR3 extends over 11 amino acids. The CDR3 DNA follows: TGTGCCAGCAGCTTTGGATATGGCTACACCTTC. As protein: CASSFGYGYTF.

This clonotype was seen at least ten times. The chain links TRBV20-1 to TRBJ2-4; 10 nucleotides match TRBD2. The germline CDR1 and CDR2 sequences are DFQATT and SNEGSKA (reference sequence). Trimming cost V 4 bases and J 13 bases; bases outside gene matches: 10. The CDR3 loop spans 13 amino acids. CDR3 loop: CSANIAGGPMQYF. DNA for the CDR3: TGCAGTGCTAACATAGCGGGAGGTCCGATGCAGTACTTC.

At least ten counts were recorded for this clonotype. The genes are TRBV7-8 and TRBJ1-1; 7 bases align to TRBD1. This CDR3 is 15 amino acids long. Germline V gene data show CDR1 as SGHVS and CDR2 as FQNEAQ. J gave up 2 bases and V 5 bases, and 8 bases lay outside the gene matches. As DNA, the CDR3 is TGTGCCAGCAGCCACCCGACAGGGCTAAACACTGAAGCTTTCTTT. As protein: CASSHPTGLNTEAFF.

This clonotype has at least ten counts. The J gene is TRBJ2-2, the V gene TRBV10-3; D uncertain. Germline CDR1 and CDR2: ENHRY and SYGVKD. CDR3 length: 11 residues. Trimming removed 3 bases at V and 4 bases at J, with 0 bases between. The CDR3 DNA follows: TGTGCCATCAGTGACACCGGGGAGCTGTTTTTT. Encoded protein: CAISDTGELFF.

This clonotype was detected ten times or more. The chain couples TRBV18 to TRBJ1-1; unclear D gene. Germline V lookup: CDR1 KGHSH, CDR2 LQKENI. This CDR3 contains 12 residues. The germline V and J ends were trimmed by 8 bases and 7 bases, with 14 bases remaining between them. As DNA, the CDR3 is TGTGCCAGCCAGCCCTCATGGGGTGAAGCTTTCTTT. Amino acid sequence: CASQPSWGEAFF.

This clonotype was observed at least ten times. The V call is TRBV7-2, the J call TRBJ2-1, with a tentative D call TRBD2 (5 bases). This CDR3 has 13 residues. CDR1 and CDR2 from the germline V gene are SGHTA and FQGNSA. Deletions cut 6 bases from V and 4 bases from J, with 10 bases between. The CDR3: CASREAIYNEQFF. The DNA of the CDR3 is TGTGCCAGCAGGGAGGCGATATACAATGAGCAGTTCTTC.

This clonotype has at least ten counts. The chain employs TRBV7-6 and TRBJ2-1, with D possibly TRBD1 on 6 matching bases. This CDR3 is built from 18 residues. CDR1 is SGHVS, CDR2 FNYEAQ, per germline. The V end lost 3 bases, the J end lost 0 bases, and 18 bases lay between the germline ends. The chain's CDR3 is CASSLRLVTDSSYNEQFF. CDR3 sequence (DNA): TGTGCCAGCAGCTTGCGCCTCGTGACGGACAGCTCCTACAATGAGCAGTTCTTC.